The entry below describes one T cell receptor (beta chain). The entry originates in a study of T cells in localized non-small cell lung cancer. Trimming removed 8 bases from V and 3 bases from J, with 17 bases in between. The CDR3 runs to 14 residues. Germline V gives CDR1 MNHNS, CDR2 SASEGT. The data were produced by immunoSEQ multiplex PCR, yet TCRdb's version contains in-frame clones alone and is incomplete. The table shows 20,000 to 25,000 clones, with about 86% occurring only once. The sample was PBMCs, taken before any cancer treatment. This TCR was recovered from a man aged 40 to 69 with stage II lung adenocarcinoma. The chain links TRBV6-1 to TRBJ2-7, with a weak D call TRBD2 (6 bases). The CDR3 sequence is CASGLPGVIYEQYF. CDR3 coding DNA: TGTGCCAGCGGTCTTCCGGGGGTTATCTACGAGCAGTACTTC.